This note documents a single T cell receptor (beta chain) sequence. Its antigen is not known. The source of the sample is a study of regulatory T cells in long-lasting Graves disease. Study overall: Persistence in Graves' disease denoted antithyroid drug use beyond 5 years alongside positive TSH receptor antibodies. Regarding the study as a whole: TCR diversity was lower in persistent Graves' patients than in newly diagnosed ones. Favored gene segments in persistent disease were TRBV28, TRBJ1-2 and TRBJ2-5.

Documented time point: persistent/refractory GD, antithyroid drugs over 5 years with positive TRAb. The authors made the TCR library using RNA they extracted from PBMCs. CDR3 length: 15 residues. Germline V lookup: CDR1 DFQATT, CDR2 SNEGSKA (reference sequence). The trim removed 6 bases at V and 8 bases at J, leaving 14 bases unmatched. Library construction for TCR beta used iRepertoire HTBI primers and Arm-PCR of CDR3 regions. TCRdb ran MiXCR on the multiplex PCR reads and lists one entry per CDR3 protein. Here the sample spans a few hundred thousand distinct CDR3 sequences, approximately 22% being singletons.

The receptor was derived from a female donor with Graves disease. This chain connects TRBV20-1 to TRBJ1-1; TRBD1 matches at 11 bases. This sample comprised peripheral blood mononuclear cells (PBMCs), obtained when the disease was refractory, from a patient treated with antithyroid drugs. CDR3 sequence reads: CSAYPGTGGQTEAFF. DNA for the CDR3: TGCAGTGCGTATCCCGGGACAGGGGGTCAAACCGAAGCTTTCTTT.